The 27 T cell receptor beta chains given below trace back to one sample, sequenced in a study of memory CD4+ T cells and cytomegalovirus serostatus. Assay used: immunoSEQ multiplex PCR; TCRdb lists only in-frame clones, some missing. The sample contains 45,000 to 60,000 clones, about 83% of which appear only once. The sort gate was single viable CD3+CD4+CD8-CD45RO+ cells for memory CD4+ T cells. The sequencing sample was made of memory CD4+ T cells from blood. These receptors were obtained from an adult in good health and CMV-seropositive.

This clone was observed a single time. The chain has TRBV5-4 and TRBJ2-3; TRBD2 might be the D (6 bases). The V gene's germline CDR1 is SGHNT and CDR2 YYREEE (reference sequence). The ends were cut back, 0 bases at V and 4 bases at J, with 18 bases in the middle. The CDR3 loop spans 17 amino acids. CDR3 in DNA: TGTGCCAGCAGCTTGGGCTTGGGAGCGGAGGGCCCAGATACGCAGTATTTT. Protein: CASSLGLGAEGPDTQYF. Looking up the rest from reference TRBV5-4 and TRBJ2-3 gives the full variable domain: ETGVTQSPTHLIKTRGQQVTLRCSSQSGHNTVSWYQQALGQGPQFIFQYYREEENGRGNFPPRFSGLQFPNYSSELNVNALELDDSALYLCASSLGLGAEGPDTQYFGPGTRLTVL.

The V and J genes are TRBV7-6 and TRBJ2-2; the D call may be TRBD1 or TRBD2 (7 bases each). The V end was cut by 5 bases, the J end by 6 bases, with 19 bases between. The CDR3 is 16 residues long. The V gene's germline CDR1 is SGHVS and CDR2 FNYEAQ. The CDR3 nucleotides read TGTGCCAGCAGCACCCAGGGGGGGTTTGGCGCCGGGGAGCTGTTTTTT. Translating gives CASSTQGGFGAGELFF.

This clone was detected only once. The J gene is TRBJ2-5, the V gene TRBV6-1; D possibly corresponds to TRBD1 (6 bases). The V gene lost 7 bases and the J gene lost 1 base, with 13 bases spanning the gap. CDR1 and CDR2 (germline): MNHNS, SASEGT. The CDR3 has 14 residues. CDR3 residues: CASTLVGGQETQYF. CDR3 sequence (DNA): TGTGCCAGCACTCTCGTAGGGGGCCAAGAGACCCAGTACTTC.

The chain joins TRBV28 to TRBJ1-5; D gene unclear. Deletions cut 6 bases from V and 6 bases from J, with 18 bases between. The germline V gene has CDR1 MDHEN and CDR2 SYDVKM. The CDR3 sequence is 15 residues long. The CDR3 coding sequence is TGTGCCAGCAGGGTTGGCGGGGTGGGTTCTCAGCCCCAGCATTTT. Amino acid sequence: CASRVGGVGSQPQHF.

This chain links TRBV27 with TRBJ1-1; D is uncertain. The CDR3 loop spans 19 amino acids. The germline V and J ends were trimmed by 2 bases and 1 base, with 23 bases remaining between them. The germline gives CDR1 MNHEY, CDR2 SMNVEV (reference sequence). For the CDR3, the DNA is TGTGCCAGCAGTTTAATTTCCACGGGTCATCCAGATAGGAACACTGAAGCTTTCTTT. Translated: CASSLISTGHPDRNTEAFF.

This chain connects TRBV27 to TRBJ1-1; TRBD1 is a possible D gene (6 bases). CDR3 length: 16 amino acids. V lost 3 bases to trimming and J lost 8 bases, with 22 bases between them. Germline V gives CDR1 MNHEY, CDR2 SMNVEV (reference sequence). The CDR3 spells CASSFGLSVGGSEAFF. CDR3 DNA: TGTGCCAGCAGTTTCGGGTTAAGTGTAGGGGGTTCGGAAGCTTTCTTT.

This clone is deemed medium-sized. The chain combines TRBV4-2 with TRBJ2-7, with D unresolved. The CDR3 consists of 15 residues. V lost 0 bases and J 2 bases, leaving 11 bases between the germline ends. CDR1 and CDR2 from the germline V gene are LGHNA and YNFKEQ. CDR3 protein: CASSQDMEGTYEQYF. The DNA of the CDR3 is TGTGCCAGCAGCCAAGATATGGAAGGGACCTACGAGCAGTACTTC.

The chain has TRBV7-2 and TRBJ1-6; 8 bases map to TRBD1. This CDR3 spans 15 amino acids. Unmatched junction bases numbered 9, after V lost 5 bases and J lost 9 bases. The germline V gene encodes CDR1 SGHTA and CDR2 FQGNSA. The chain's CDR3 is CASSTATGVVSPLHF. In DNA form, the CDR3 reads TGTGCCAGCAGCACAGCGACAGGGGTAGTTTCACCCCTCCACTTT.

The chain employs TRBV30 and TRBJ1-1; D may be TRBD1 (6 bases). The germline V gene has CDR1 GTSNPN and CDR2 SVGIG (reference sequence). The CDR3 is 10 amino acids. Trimming took off 1 base at V and 11 bases at J, with 8 bases between the two ends. The CDR3 loop is CAWSDRAAFF. The DNA for the CDR3 is TGTGCCTGGAGTGACAGGGCCGCTTTCTTT.

The chain uses TRBV4-2 and TRBJ1-2; tentative D call: TRBD1 (6 bases). CDR3 length: 15 residues. The germline V and J ends were trimmed by 0 bases and 4 bases, with 12 bases remaining between them. Germline V gene lookup returns CDR1 LGHNA and CDR2 YNFKEQ. CDR3 coding DNA: TGTGCCAGCAGCCAAGATAGGGGGGGAAGCTATGGCTACACCTTC. Translating gives CASSQDRGGSYGYTF.

A note on this clone: An end of the junction does not agree with germline; a read error may underlie this. Other DNA sequences in the same sample also yield this CDR3. V and J are TRBV7-2 and TRBJ2-7, with D possibly matching TRBD2 (7 bases). CDR3 length equals 15 residues. Per the germline V gene, CDR1 is SGHTA and CDR2 is FQGNSA. The CDR3 nucleotides read TGCGCCAGCAGCTTAGATCGCGGGGGCCACTACGAGCAGTACTTC. It yields the protein CASSLDRGGHYEQYF.

The chain is built from TRBV25-1 and TRBJ2-3; 9 nucleotides match TRBD1. Looked up from germline, CDR1 is MGHDK and CDR2 is SYGVNS. The CDR3 covers 16 residues. The trim removed 6 bases at V and 3 bases at J, leaving 10 bases unmatched. The CDR3 is CASRRGSGQGTDTQYF. As DNA, the CDR3 is TGTGCCAGCAGGAGGGGGTCCGGACAGGGGACAGATACGCAGTATTTT.

CDR3 in amino acids: CASSPRGAGVGEQYF. The CDR3 DNA reads as TGCGCCAGCAGCCCCCGGGGGGCAGGGGTCGGGGAGCAGTACTTC. J is TRBJ2-7 and V is TRBV5-1, with D perhaps TRBD2 (7 bases). Germline CDR1 reads SGHRS; CDR2 reads YFSETQ. The germline V and J ends were trimmed by 4 bases and 7 bases, with 21 bases remaining between them. The CDR3 is 15 amino acids.

Within the sample, this clone is medium-sized. This rearrangement joins TRBV7-2 to TRBJ1-4, with 8 nucleotides matching TRBD1. This CDR3 has 14 amino acids. Germline V gene data show CDR1 as SGHTA and CDR2 as FQGNSA. J gave up 9 bases and V 5 bases, and 8 bases lay outside the gene matches. CDR3 region: CASSPDRGKQKLFF. The CDR3 nucleotides read TGTGCCAGCAGCCCCGACAGGGGAAAACAAAAACTGTTTTTT.

The chain couples TRBV6-5 to TRBJ2-5; 8 bases fit TRBD1. CDR3 size: 15 residues. V gave up 6 bases and J gave up 3 bases; unmatched junction bases: 9. Germline CDR1 and CDR2: MNHEY and SVGAGI. The CDR3 loop is CASRGTGTSEETQYF. DNA for the CDR3: TGTGCCAGCAGAGGGACAGGCACGTCGGAAGAGACCCAGTACTTC.

The chain links TRBV10-2 to TRBJ1-1; D is ambiguous. From germline, CDR1 is WSHSY and CDR2 SAAADI. Trimming removed 4 bases from V and 2 bases from J, with 8 bases in between. The CDR3 sequence is 13 residues long. The CDR3 loop reads CASSATENTEAFF. The CDR3 bases are TGCGCCAGCAGTGCAACAGAAAACACTGAAGCTTTCTTT.

The chain links TRBV7-3 to TRBJ2-5; D gene uncertain. In germline, CDR1 is SGHTA, CDR2 FQGTGA. Trimming shortened V by 5 bases and J by 3 bases, and 13 bases separated the two germline ends. This CDR3 region has 14 residues. DNA of the CDR3: TGTGCCAGCAGCCCCTTCGTTTCGAAAGAGACCCAGTACTTC. The encoded protein is CASSPFVSKETQYF.

The rearrangement joins TRBV5-1 to TRBJ1-3; tentatively, D is TRBD1 (6 bases). CDR3 length equals 16 residues. Trimming left V 0 bases short and J 2 bases short, with 12 bases between. Per germline, CDR1 SGHRS and CDR2 YFSETQ. Here the CDR3 reads CASSLGTETTGNTIYF. The CDR3 nucleotides are TGCGCCAGCAGCTTGGGGACAGAAACGACTGGAAACACCATATATTTT.

The rearrangement links TRBV7-7 to TRBJ1-4, with D hard to call. CDR3 length: 13 residues. Germline V gene sequence: CDR1 SSHAT, CDR2 FNYEAQ (reference sequence). Trimming shortened V by 5 bases and J by 8 bases, and 12 bases separated the two germline ends. The DNA of the CDR3 is TGTGCCAGCAGCGAAACCCCCACCGAAAAACTGTTTTTT. Its protein is CASSETPTEKLFF.

The rearrangement links TRBV2 to TRBJ2-1; TRBD2 matches 9 bases. J gave up 0 bases and V 7 bases, and 10 bases lay outside the gene matches. Germline loops: CDR1 SNHLY, CDR2 FYNNEI. There are 17 residues in the CDR3. CDR3 coding DNA: TGTGCCAGCATAAGGCTAGCGGGAACGGACTCCTACAATGAGCAGTTCTTC. Translating gives CASIRLAGTDSYNEQFF.

This clone occurred once. The chain joins TRBV7-2 to TRBJ2-6; D is ambiguous. Deletions cut 1 base from V and 0 bases from J, with 10 bases between. Looked up from germline, CDR1 is SGHTA and CDR2 is FQGNSA. The CDR3 loop spans 17 amino acids. CDR3 amino acids: CASSLGYAVSGANVLTF. The CDR3 DNA reads TGTGCCAGCAGCTTAGGCTATGCGGTCTCTGGGGCCAACGTCCTGACTTTC.

The genes are TRBV2 and TRBJ2-3; D perhaps matches TRBD2 (5 bases). The CDR3 has 15 amino acids. Trimming cost V 1 base and J 1 base, with 9 bases left between them. CDR1 is SNHLY and CDR2 is FYNNEI in the germline V gene. The CDR3 spells CASSEGGRGTDTQYF. CDR3 coding DNA: TGTGCCAGCAGTGAAGGTGGGCGGGGCACAGATACGCAGTATTTT. Variable domain in full (rest from reference TRBV2 and TRBJ2-3): EPEVTQTPSHQVTQMGQEVILRCVPISNHLYFYWYRQILGQKVEFLVSFYNNEISEKSEIFDDQFSVERPDGSNFTLKIRSTKLEDSAMYFCASSEGGRGTDTQYFGPGTRLTVL.

In nucleotides, the CDR3 is TGTGCCAGCGGACTAGGAAACACAGATACGCAGTATTTT. It yields the protein CASGLGNTDTQYF. This chain joins TRBV7-2 and TRBJ2-3; 7 bases are shared with TRBD2. Germline CDR1 reads SGHTA; CDR2 reads FQGNSA. The CDR3 has 13 amino acids. With 8 bases clipped from V and 2 bases from J, the junction kept 4 bases outside the gene matches. The full variable domain, in which reference TRBV7-2 and TRBJ2-3 provide the parts outside the CDR3, is GAGVSQSPSNKVTEKGKDVELRCDPISGHTALYWYRQSLGQGLEFLIYFQGNSAPDKSGLPSDRFSAERTGGSVSTLTIQRTQQEDSAVYLCASGLGNTDTQYFGPGTRLTVL.

V is TRBV7-8 and J is TRBJ1-5, with D maybe TRBD1 (5 bases). Germline CDR1 and CDR2: SGHVS and FQNEAQ. This CDR3 contains 13 residues. Trimming removed 3 bases from V and 8 bases from J, with 11 bases in between. DNA for the CDR3: TGTGCCAGCAGCTTGGGGCCTCGGGAGCCCCAGCATTTT. It codes for CASSLGPREPQHF.

The chain carries TRBV6-1 and TRBJ1-2; maybe TRBD1 (6 bases). Germline lookup yields CDR1 MNHNS and CDR2 SASEGT. V was cut by 2 bases and J by 8 bases, with 21 bases left in between. There are 16 residues in the CDR3. The chain's CDR3 is CASSERGERGSSGYTF. The CDR3, as DNA: TGTGCCAGCAGTGAAAGGGGGGAGAGAGGATCTTCGGGCTACACCTTC.

The V gene is TRBV7-8, the J gene TRBJ2-5; D remains ambiguous. CDR1 is SGHVS and CDR2 is FQNEAQ in the germline V gene. This CDR3 is built from 12 residues. V lost 5 bases, J lost 2 bases, and 6 bases lay in between. CDR3 coding DNA: TGTGCCAGCAGCATAGTACAAGAGACCCAGTACTTC. Its protein product is CASSIVQETQYF.

The rearrangement uses TRBV10-1 and TRBJ2-1; 7 nucleotides match TRBD2. The CDR3 loop spans 14 amino acids. Germline values: CDR1 WNHNN, CDR2 SYGVQD (reference sequence). V shed 4 bases, J shed 9 bases, and the junction held 9 bases outside the gene matches. The CDR3 DNA is TGCGCCAGCAGTGTGCACGGGAGGTTAGGTGAGCAGTTCTTC. It codes for CASSVHGRLGEQFF.